This T cell receptor (beta chain) derives from a study of T-cell memory formation after mild COVID-19. V trimming: 0 bases; J trimming: 9 bases; junction bases outside the gene matches: 10. CDR1 and CDR2 from the germline V gene are MNHNY and SVGAGI (reference sequence). CDR3 length: 16 residues. Concerning this clonotype: The antigen remains undetermined.

Overall study findings and caveats: Contracting CD4+ clones lay largely in CM and EM, with CD8+ ones residing in EMRA.

TCRdb fed the 5' RACE reads into MiXCR, producing one record per CDR3 protein. The table has around 510,000 distinct CDR3 sequences, less than 25% seen once. The origin of this receptor is an adult woman who had mild COVID-19 (a few samples of this study predate the infection). Cell type and time point are not known. The J gene is TRBJ2-1, the V gene TRBV6-6, with 8 bases lining up with TRBD2. Material: PBMCs or a T cell subset sorted from them (not recorded which). The CDR3 protein is CASSYSGAGLGSEQFF. CDR3 nucleotides: TGTGCCAGCAGTTACTCAGGAGCGGGACTAGGGTCTGAGCAGTTCTTC.